The 14 T cell receptor beta chains given below trace back to one sample, sequenced in a study of early T cells in non-severe SARS-CoV-2 infection. TCRdb itself ran the 5' RACE reads through MiXCR, one entry per CDR3 protein. The data show some 81,000 distinct CDR3 sequences, around a tenth seen once. The sequencing sample was made of whole blood. These receptors were obtained from an adult who was a healthcare worker with PCR-confirmed SARS-CoV-2 infection or an uninfected control (not recorded which).

The chain recombines TRBV7-8 with TRBJ2-4; maybe TRBD1 (5 bases). The CDR3 length is 14 residues. Trimming shortened V by 5 bases and J by 13 bases, and 21 bases separated the two germline ends. Germline V gene data show CDR1 as SGHVS and CDR2 as FQNEAQ. DNA of the CDR3: TGTGCCAGCAGCCACTCCGGAGACAGTATACAGCAGTACTTC. Its translation: CASSHSGDSIQQYF.

This clonotype was counted only a few times. This sequence joins TRBV6-2 or TRBV6-3 and TRBJ2-3; possible D gene TRBD2, 6 bases. Trimming took 6 bases from V and 4 from J, leaving 17 bases between them. The CDR3 loop spans 15 amino acids. Germline values: CDR1 MNHEY, CDR2 SVGEGT. CDR3 bases: TGTGCCAGCAGCGCCGGGACTGTAGGGGCAGATACGCAGTATTTT. This sequence encodes CASSAGTVGADTQYF.

This clonotype was counted at least ten times. The chain joins TRBV19 to TRBJ1-5; the D is unclear. With 2 bases removed from V and 7 bases from J, the gap between germline ends came to 12 bases. Germline CDR1 reads LNHDA; CDR2 reads SQIVND (reference sequence). This CDR3 is built from 14 residues. The chain's CDR3 is CASSITGLGQPQHF. CDR3 DNA: TGTGCCAGTAGTATAACGGGGTTAGGCCAGCCCCAGCATTTT. Full variable domain (missing parts from reference TRBV19 and TRBJ1-5): DGGITQSPKYLFRKEGQNVTLSCEQNLNHDAMYWYRQDPGQGLRLIYYSQIVNDFQKGDIAEGYSVSREKKESFPLTVTSAQKNPTAFYLCASSITGLGQPQHFGDGTRLSIL.

This clonotype appeared many times. The rearrangement joins TRBV5-1 to TRBJ2-1; D gene unclear. The V end was cut by 1 base, the J end by 6 bases, with 8 bases between. Germline values: CDR1 SGHRS, CDR2 YFSETQ. This CDR3 spans 13 amino acids. The CDR3 is CASSLPRVNEQFF. The CDR3 DNA reads as TGCGCCAGCAGCTTGCCTAGAGTCAATGAGCAGTTCTTC.

This clonotype was counted at least ten times. V gene TRBV7-9 combines with J gene TRBJ2-7; D assignment may be TRBD1 or TRBD2 (6 bases each). This CDR3 comprises 13 residues. In germline, CDR1 is SEHNR, CDR2 FQNEAQ (reference sequence). V lost 1 base and J 3 bases, leaving 7 bases between the germline ends. CDR3 protein: CASSLEGGYEQYF. In nucleotides, the CDR3 is TGTGCCAGCAGCTTAGAGGGGGGCTACGAGCAGTACTTC.

This rearrangement joins TRBV5-1 to TRBJ2-7, with 7 bases lining up with TRBD2. CDR3 length: 13 residues. CDR1 is SGHRS and CDR2 is YFSETQ in the germline V gene. V lost 4 bases to trimming and J lost 6 bases; unmatched junction nucleotides: 7. CDR3: CASSPAPGGEQYF. The DNA for the CDR3 is TGCGCCAGCAGCCCAGCTCCGGGAGGCGAGCAGTACTTC.

This clonotype was picked up many times. This chain uses TRBV7-9 with TRBJ1-1; possible D gene TRBD1, 6 bases. Between the trimmed V and J ends, which lost 2 bases and 2 bases, there was a span of 12 bases. CDR1 and CDR2 from the germline V gene are SEHNR and FQNEAQ (reference sequence). The CDR3 is made up of 15 amino acids. CDR3 nucleotides: TGTGCCAGCAGCTTACAGGGGTTCTTAAACACTGAAGCTTTCTTT. Protein sequence: CASSLQGFLNTEAFF.

This chain uses TRBV12-3 or TRBV12-4 with TRBJ2-7; D ambiguous. This CDR3 is built from 13 residues. V was shortened by 6 bases and J by 4 bases, with 13 bases between the two germline ends. CDR3 protein: CASSLQQQYEQYF. DNA of the CDR3: TGTGCCAGCAGCCTGCAGCAACAGTACGAGCAGTACTTC.

This clonotype was seen more than once but under ten times. The rearrangement joins TRBV20-1 to TRBJ2-7, with 7 positions matching TRBD2. CDR3 length equals 15 residues. V was pared by 1 base and J by 2 bases, with 8 bases of the junction left unmatched. In germline, CDR1 is DFQATT, CDR2 SNEGSKA (reference sequence). The CDR3 protein is CSARGRPGGTYEQYF. The CDR3 coding sequence is TGCAGTGCTAGAGGTCGGCCGGGGGGTACCTACGAGCAGTACTTC.

In its sample, this clonotype was seen many times. The chain has TRBV15 and TRBJ1-5; no firm D call. Trimming left V 0 bases short and J 1 base short, with 13 bases between. Germline loops: CDR1 LNHNV, CDR2 YYDKDF (reference sequence). The CDR3 consists of 17 residues. Written as DNA, the CDR3 is TGTGCCACCAGCAGAGATTTTTCCCGGGGAAGCAATCAGCCCCAGCATTTT. It yields the protein CATSRDFSRGSNQPQHF.

This clonotype has ten or more counts. This sequence joins TRBV7-6 and TRBJ2-7; 8 nucleotides line up with TRBD2. Trimming took 5 bases from V and 1 from J; bases not matched to a gene: 7. This CDR3 region has 15 residues. The germline CDR1 and CDR2 sequences are SGHVS and FNYEAQ. CDR3 region: CASSVTSDRSYEQYF. In DNA form, the CDR3 reads TGTGCCAGCAGCGTGACTAGCGACCGTTCCTACGAGCAGTACTTC.

This clonotype was observed many times. The V gene is TRBV20-1, the J gene TRBJ2-7, with 9 positions matching TRBD2. Unmatched junction bases numbered 12, after V lost 5 bases and J lost 4 bases. The germline gives CDR1 DFQATT, CDR2 SNEGSKA (reference sequence). The CDR3 has 15 residues. The CDR3 DNA is TGCAGTGCTCAAACCGGCGGGAGGGCCCCATACGAGCAGTACTTC. This codes for CSAQTGGRAPYEQYF.

V usage is TRBV7-9 and J usage is TRBJ1-2; D ambiguous. The V gene lost 2 bases and the J gene lost 5 bases, with 9 bases spanning the gap. The CDR3 sequence is 13 residues long. CDR1 SEHNR and CDR2 FQNEAQ come from the germline V gene (reference sequence). CDR3 in amino acids: CASSLTPGYGYTF. The CDR3 nucleotides are TGTGCCAGCAGCTTAACCCCAGGTTATGGCTACACCTTC.

This clonotype was observed at least ten times. This chain uses TRBV29-1 with TRBJ2-2; TRBD1 is a possible D gene (5 bases). Germline V gives CDR1 SQVTM, CDR2 ANQGSEA. V was trimmed by 6 bases and J by 0 bases, leaving 14 bases between them. This CDR3 is built from 15 residues. The CDR3 DNA reads TGCAGCGTCGCGTGGGGCGCCACGAACACCGGGGAGCTGTTTTTT. Protein product: CSVAWGATNTGELFF.